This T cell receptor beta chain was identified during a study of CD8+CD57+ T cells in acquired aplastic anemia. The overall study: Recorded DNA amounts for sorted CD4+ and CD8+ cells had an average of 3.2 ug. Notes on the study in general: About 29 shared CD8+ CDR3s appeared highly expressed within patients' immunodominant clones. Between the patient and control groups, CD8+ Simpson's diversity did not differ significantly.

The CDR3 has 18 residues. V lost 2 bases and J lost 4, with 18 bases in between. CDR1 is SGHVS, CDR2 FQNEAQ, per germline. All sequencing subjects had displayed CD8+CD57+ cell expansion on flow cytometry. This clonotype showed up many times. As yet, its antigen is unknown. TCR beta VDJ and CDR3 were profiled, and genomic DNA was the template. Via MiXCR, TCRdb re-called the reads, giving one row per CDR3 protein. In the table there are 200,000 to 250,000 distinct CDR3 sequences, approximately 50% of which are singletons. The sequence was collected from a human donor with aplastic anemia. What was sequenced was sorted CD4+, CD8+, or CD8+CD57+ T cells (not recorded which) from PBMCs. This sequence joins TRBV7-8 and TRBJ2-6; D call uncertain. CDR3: CASSLFQAPLSGANVLTF. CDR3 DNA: TGTGCCAGCAGCTTATTCCAGGCTCCACTTTCCGGGGCCAACGTCCTGACTTTC.